The 21 T cell receptor beta chains listed next were all sequenced from one sample in a study of T cell responses to AZD1222 COVID-19 vaccine. Method: immunoSEQ multiplex PCR; TCRdb's copy keeps in-frame clones and lacks some. The sample contains more than 85,000 clones, more than 75% of which appear only once. Source: peripheral blood, taken 28 days after the second AZD1222 dose. These TCRs come from an adult who received the AZD1222 COVID-19 vaccine.

The genes are TRBV20-1 and TRBJ1-2, with D perhaps TRBD1 (6 bases). V gave up 2 bases and J gave up 8 bases, with 9 bases separating them. The CDR3 has 11 residues. Germline values: CDR1 DFQATT, CDR2 SNEGSKA (reference sequence). CDR3: CSARQGSGYTF. The CDR3 nucleotides read TGCAGTGCTAGACAGGGGTCGGGCTACACCTTC.

The chain links TRBV5-1 to TRBJ2-7, with 8 positions matching TRBD1. With V trimmed by 0 bases and J by 5 bases, 7 bases remained unmatched. Germline V lookup: CDR1 SGHRS, CDR2 YFSETQ. The CDR3 is made up of 15 amino acids. The CDR3 nucleotides read TGCGCCAGCAGCTTGGCTTGGGACAGGATGGACGAGCAGTACTTC. Translating gives CASSLAWDRMDEQYF.

This CDR3 is CATSGQGGAQETQYF. CDR3 coding DNA: TGTGCCACCAGTGGACAGGGGGGGGCCCAAGAGACCCAGTACTTC. V is TRBV24-1 and J is TRBJ2-5; 9 bases agree with TRBD1. Germline trimming cut 5 bases from V and 1 base from J; bases unmatched to any gene: 4. Germline V gene sequence: CDR1 KGHDR, CDR2 SFDVKD. The CDR3 loop spans 15 amino acids.

In its sample, this clone was seen once. V gene TRBV18 combines with J gene TRBJ1-5, with TRBD1 matching over 7 bases. V gave up 6 bases and J gave up 5 bases; unmatched junction bases: 16. The CDR3 spans 17 residues. Germline CDR1 KGHSH, CDR2 LQKENI. CDR3 nucleotide sequence: TGTGCCAGCTCCCTCGCCGGGACAGCTTTCTCAGATCAGCCCCAGCATTTT. Residues: CASSLAGTAFSDQPQHF.

The genes are TRBV7-2 and TRBJ1-2; D is ambiguous. Germline V gene data show CDR1 as SGHTA and CDR2 as FQGNSA. The ends were cut back, 0 bases at V and 4 bases at J, with 12 bases in the middle. The CDR3 sequence is 15 residues long. The CDR3 loop is CASSLAAGPVYGYTF. Written as DNA, the CDR3 is TGTGCCAGCAGCTTAGCGGCAGGCCCCGTCTATGGCTACACCTTC.

This chain uses TRBV6-6 with TRBJ2-1; 7 nucleotides match TRBD1. CDR3 size: 15 residues. Germline CDR1 MNHNY, CDR2 SVGAGI (reference sequence). Unmatched junction bases numbered 5, after V lost 4 bases and J lost 2 bases. The chain's CDR3 is CASSWGQFPYNEQFF. Written as DNA, the CDR3 is TGTGCCAGCAGTTGGGGACAGTTTCCCTACAATGAGCAGTTCTTC.

The J gene is TRBJ2-5, the V gene TRBV18; 10 nucleotides line up with TRBD1. The trim removed 4 bases at V and 1 base at J, leaving 0 bases unmatched. The CDR3 runs 14 residues. Germline values: CDR1 KGHSH, CDR2 LQKENI. CDR3 sequence: CASSRDRGQETQYF. The CDR3 DNA is TGTGCCAGCTCACGGGACAGGGGCCAAGAGACCCAGTACTTC.

The J gene is TRBJ1-1, the V gene TRBV7-3, with a possible D match to TRBD1 (6 bases). V gave up 2 bases and J gave up 5 bases, with 9 bases separating them. This CDR3 spans 13 amino acids. The germline gives CDR1 SGHTA, CDR2 FQGTGA. In nucleotides, the CDR3 is TGTGCCAGCAGCTTAGGGGGGGCAACTGAAGCTTTCTTT. Protein: CASSLGGATEAFF. The variable domain in full, completed from reference TRBV7-3 and TRBJ1-1, reads GAGVSQTPSNKVTEKGKYVELRCDPISGHTALYWYRQSLGQGPEFLIYFQGTGAADDSGLPNDRFFAVRPEGSVSTLKIQRTERGDSAVYLCASSLGGATEAFFGQGTRLTVV.

V and J are TRBV4-1 and TRBJ2-7; 7 bases map to TRBD1. CDR1 is MGHRA and CDR2 is YSYEKL in the germline V gene. V lost 5 bases and J lost 0; bases outside the gene matches: 13. This CDR3 has 17 amino acids. The CDR3 nucleotides are TGCGCCAGCAGCTACTCAGCCATCCGGGACAGCTCCTACGAGCAGTACTTC. Translation: CASSYSAIRDSSYEQYF.

This clone is categorized as medium-sized (0.01 to 0.1%). The rearrangement joins TRBV19 to TRBJ2-1; D ambiguous. Trimming shortened V by 5 bases and J by 0 bases, and 11 bases separated the two germline ends. Germline-derived CDR1 and CDR2 are LNHDA and SQIVND (reference sequence). The CDR3 totals 15 residues. The CDR3 region has the DNA TGTGCCAGTAGTTCCTCGGAAAGCTCCTACAATGAGCAGTTCTTC. This sequence encodes CASSSSESSYNEQFF.

This sequence joins TRBV19 and TRBJ1-2; D not resolved. The CDR3 covers 14 residues. Trimming removed 3 bases from V and 3 bases from J, with 11 bases in between. Germline CDR1 and CDR2: LNHDA and SQIVND (reference sequence). The CDR3 DNA follows: TGTGCCAGTAGTATCATACACAGCGACTATGGCTACACCTTC. This codes for CASSIIHSDYGYTF.

V is TRBV9 and J is TRBJ1-3; 7 positions match TRBD1. There are 14 residues in the CDR3. Trimming took 4 bases from V and 7 from J; bases not matched to a gene: 8. Germline V lookup: CDR1 SGDLS, CDR2 YYNGEE. The CDR3 is CASSPRQGLNTIYF. In nucleotides, the CDR3 is TGTGCCAGCAGCCCCCGACAGGGTTTGAACACCATATATTTT.

The CDR3 nucleotides are TGTGCCAGCAGCCAAGAGACAGGACCTAATCAGCCCCAGCATTTT. Its protein product is CASSQETGPNQPQHF. The V call is TRBV4-2, the J call TRBJ1-5; D may be TRBD1 (6 bases). The V end lost 0 bases, the J end lost 4 bases, and 10 bases lay between the germline ends. Germline CDR1 is LGHNA and CDR2 is YNFKEQ. The CDR3 is 15 amino acids.

This chain links TRBV7-8 with TRBJ2-3; 13 nucleotides align to TRBD2. Losses at the gene ends were 2 bases for V and 0 bases for J; bases not matched to a gene: 8. This CDR3 is 19 amino acids long. Germline V CDR1 and CDR2: SGHVS, FQNEAQ. CDR3 nucleotides: TGTGCCAGCAGCTTATTTGTACTAGCGGGAGGGACTAGCACAGATACGCAGTATTTT. This encodes CASSLFVLAGGTSTDTQYF.

The chain is built from TRBV4-3 and TRBJ1-2, with a possible D match to TRBD1 (6 bases). V lost 0 bases, J lost 3 bases, and 14 bases lay in between. Germline CDR1 reads LGHNA; CDR2 reads YSLEER. The CDR3 totals 16 residues. The CDR3 coding sequence is TGCGCCAGCAGCCAAGATTTGGGGGCCCCGGACTATGGCTACACCTTC. This translates into CASSQDLGAPDYGYTF.

The chain combines TRBV28 with TRBJ1-3, with 8 bases identical to TRBD1. Per the germline V gene, CDR1 is MDHEN and CDR2 is SYDVKM. With V trimmed by 6 bases and J by 0 bases, 7 bases remained unmatched. The CDR3 covers 16 residues. The CDR3 loop reads CASRKGQGLSGNTIYF. The CDR3 region has the DNA TGTGCCAGCAGGAAAGGACAGGGTCTCTCTGGAAACACCATATATTTT.

The chain carries TRBV5-4 and TRBJ1-2, with D perhaps TRBD1 (5 bases). The CDR3 length is 13 residues. The germline CDR1 and CDR2 sequences are SGHNT and YYREEE (reference sequence). The ends were cut back, 3 bases at V and 2 bases at J, with 8 bases in the middle. This CDR3 is CASSWGGNYGYTF. The CDR3 DNA reads TGTGCCAGCAGCTGGGGGGGGAACTATGGCTACACCTTC.

The chain links TRBV10-2 to TRBJ1-2; TRBD1 agrees at 7 bases. From germline, CDR1 is WSHSY and CDR2 SAAADI. Losses at the gene ends were 7 bases for V and 4 bases for J; bases not matched to a gene: 9. CDR3 size: 14 residues. The CDR3 here is CASTKWDSPYGYTF. CDR3 sequence (DNA): TGCGCCAGCACAAAATGGGACAGTCCCTATGGCTACACCTTC.

The gene calls are TRBV18 and TRBJ1-2; 7 nucleotides line up with TRBD1. The J segment lost 3 bases and the V segment lost 6 bases, leaving 4 bases of the junction unmatched. The CDR3 totals 13 residues. Germline assignment: CDR1 KGHSH and CDR2 LQKENI. CDR3 nucleotides: TGTGCCAGCTCGATAACAGGGGACTATGGCTACACCTTC. Protein: CASSITGDYGYTF.

The rearrangement uses TRBV4-1 and TRBJ1-1, with a weak D call TRBD1 (6 bases). V lost 3 bases and J lost 1, with 9 bases in between. Germline assignment: CDR1 MGHRA and CDR2 YSYEKL. The CDR3 has 14 amino acids. CDR3 coding DNA: TGCGCCAGCAGCCAGACAGGAGGGAACACTGAAGCTTTCTTT. It codes for CASSQTGGNTEAFF.

The CDR3 protein is CASTSGGSNQPQHF. The CDR3 region has the DNA TGTGCCAGCACTAGTGGGGGTAGCAATCAGCCCCAGCATTTT. This chain links TRBV2 with TRBJ1-5, with D perhaps TRBD1 (5 bases). The CDR3 contains 14 residues. CDR1 SNHLY and CDR2 FYNNEI come from the germline V gene. Trimming left V 7 bases short and J 0 bases short, with 10 bases between.